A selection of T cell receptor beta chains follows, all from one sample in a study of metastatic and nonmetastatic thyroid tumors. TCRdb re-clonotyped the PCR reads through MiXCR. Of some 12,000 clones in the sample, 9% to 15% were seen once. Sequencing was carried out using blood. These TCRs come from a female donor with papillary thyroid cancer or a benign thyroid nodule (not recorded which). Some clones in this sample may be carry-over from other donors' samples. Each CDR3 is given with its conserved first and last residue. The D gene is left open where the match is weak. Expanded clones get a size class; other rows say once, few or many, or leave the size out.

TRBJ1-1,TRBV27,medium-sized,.,TGTGCCAGCACCCCCCGTGGAACCTTTGCCACTGAAGCTTTCTTT,CASTPRGTFATEAFF
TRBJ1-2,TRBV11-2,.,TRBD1,TGTGCCAGCAGCTCCGACAGGGCAAGATACTATGGCTACACCTTC,CASSSDRARYYGYTF
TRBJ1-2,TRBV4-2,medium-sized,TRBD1,TGTGCCAGCAGCCACCTAGGTACAGGGGAAAACTATGGCTACACCTTC,CASSHLGTGENYGYTF
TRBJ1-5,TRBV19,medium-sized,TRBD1,TGTGCCAGTAGTATAGGACAGGGGAATCAGCCCCAGCATTTT,CASSIGQGNQPQHF
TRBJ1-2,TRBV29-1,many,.,TGCAGCTCGTACCAGGTTCCTACGGACTATGGCTACACCTTC,CSSYQVPTDYGYTF
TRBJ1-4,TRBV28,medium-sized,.,TGTGCCAGCTGGGGGGATGATGAAAAACTGTTTTTT,CASWGDDEKLFF
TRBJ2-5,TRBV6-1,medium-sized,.,TGTGCCAGCAGTCTGGGGGGTCAAGAGACCCAGTACTTC,CASSLGGQETQYF
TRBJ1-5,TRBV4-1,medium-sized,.,TGCGCCAGCAGCCGGAGCGGGACAATGGGTCAGCCCCAGCATTTT,CASSRSGTMGQPQHF
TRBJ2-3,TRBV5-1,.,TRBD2,TGTGCCAGCAGAACCTCTAGCGGGGTGGCGGATACGCAGTATTTT,CASRTSSGVADTQYF
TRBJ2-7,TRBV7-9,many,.,TGTGCCAGCAGGGACGGCAGGGGGGCCGACGAGCAGTACTTC,CASRDGRGADEQYF
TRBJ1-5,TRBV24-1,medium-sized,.,TGTGCCATTGCCCAGGGGAGTCAGCCCCAGCATTTT,CAIAQGSQPQHF
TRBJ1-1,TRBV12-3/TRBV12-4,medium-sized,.,TGTGCCAGCAGTTTAGGTCATCCCGGGGGGTCTGCTTTCTTT,CASSLGHPGGSAFF
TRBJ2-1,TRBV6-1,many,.,TGTGCCACCTCCCAGACCAGCTCCTACAATGAGCAGTTCTTC,CATSQTSSYNEQFF
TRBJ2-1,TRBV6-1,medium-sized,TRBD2,TGTGCCATTAGACTAGCGCCGGCTGACAATGAGCAGTTCTTC,CAIRLAPADNEQFF
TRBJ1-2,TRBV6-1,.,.,TGTGCCAGCAGCCTCAACCGGGACACTGGCTACACCTTC,CASSLNRDTGYTF
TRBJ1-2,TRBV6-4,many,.,TGTGCCAGCAGTGACGGTGGCTCTTTCGGAGGCTACACCTTC,CASSDGGSFGGYTF
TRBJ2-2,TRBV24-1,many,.,TGTGCCACCAGTGATTACCTACAGGGACCTAACACCGGGGAGCTGTTTTTT,CATSDYLQGPNTGELFF
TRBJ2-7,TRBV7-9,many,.,TGTGCCAGCAGCTCCTGGGGCAGGAGTACCTACGAGCAGTACTTC,CASSSWGRSTYEQYF
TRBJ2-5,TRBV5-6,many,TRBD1,TGTGCCAGCAGCTTGGGGGACAGGGGGCGGCATGAGACCCAGTACTTC,CASSLGDRGRHETQYF
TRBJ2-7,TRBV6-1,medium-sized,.,TGTGCCAGCAGTGAATCACAAAAGGTGGGGTACTACGAGCAGTACTTC,CASSESQKVGYYEQYF
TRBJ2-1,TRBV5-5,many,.,TGTGCCAGCAGCTGGACCCATTTGGGGCGGGCCAATTACAATGAGCAGTTCTTC,CASSWTHLGRANYNEQFF
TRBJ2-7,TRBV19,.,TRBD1,TGTGCCAGTAGTTCAGGGGGACCCTACGAGCAGTACTTC,CASSSGGPYEQYF
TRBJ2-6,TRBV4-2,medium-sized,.,TGTGTCAGCAGCCAATTTAAGTCCGGACGGATGACCTCTGGGGCCAACGTCCTGACTTTC,CVSSQFKSGRMTSGANVLTF
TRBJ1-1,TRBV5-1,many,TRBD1,TGCGCCAGCAGCTTGGAAGCAGGGGGTAAAGCTTTCTTT,CASSLEAGGKAFF
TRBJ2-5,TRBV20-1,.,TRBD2,TGCAGTGCTAGAGTTTCTAGGACTAGTGGGAGTTGGGAGACCCAGTACTTC,CSARVSRTSGSWETQYF
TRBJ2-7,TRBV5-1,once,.,TGCGCCAGCAGCTTCCCCTCGGACGAGCAGTACTTC,CASSFPSDEQYF